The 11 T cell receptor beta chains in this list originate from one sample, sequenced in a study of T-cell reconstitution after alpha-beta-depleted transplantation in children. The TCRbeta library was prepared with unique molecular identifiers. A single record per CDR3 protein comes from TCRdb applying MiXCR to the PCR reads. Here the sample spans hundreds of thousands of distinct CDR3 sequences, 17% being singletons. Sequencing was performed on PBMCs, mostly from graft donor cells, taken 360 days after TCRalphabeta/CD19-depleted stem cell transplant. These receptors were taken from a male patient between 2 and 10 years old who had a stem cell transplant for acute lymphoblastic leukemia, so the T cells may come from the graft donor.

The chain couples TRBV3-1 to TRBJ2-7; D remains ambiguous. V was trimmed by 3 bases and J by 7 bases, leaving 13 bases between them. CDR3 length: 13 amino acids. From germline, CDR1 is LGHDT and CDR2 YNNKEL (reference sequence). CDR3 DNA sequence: TGTGCCAGCAGCCACACGCTCCCTAGGGAGCAGTACTTC. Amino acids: CASSHTLPREQYF.

CDR3 region: CASSLGIGGETGELFF. CDR3 coding DNA: TGTGCCAGCAGCTTAGGGATCGGGGGGGAGACCGGGGAGCTGTTTTTT. The rearrangement uses TRBV7-2 and TRBJ2-2; 8 nucleotides line up with TRBD2. The CDR3 extends over 16 amino acids. Germline V lookup: CDR1 SGHTA, CDR2 FQGNSA. Germline trimming cut 1 base from V and 5 bases from J; bases unmatched to any gene: 6.

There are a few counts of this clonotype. CDR3 residues: CASSFSGGEAKNIQYF. DNA for the CDR3: TGTGCCAGCAGTTTTTCCGGGGGCGAAGCCAAAAACATTCAGTACTTC. This chain links TRBV28 with TRBJ2-4; D possibly uses TRBD1 or TRBD2 (6 bases each). The germline gives CDR1 MDHEN, CDR2 SYDVKM. The CDR3 has 16 residues. V was trimmed by 3 bases and J by 0 bases, leaving 12 bases between them.

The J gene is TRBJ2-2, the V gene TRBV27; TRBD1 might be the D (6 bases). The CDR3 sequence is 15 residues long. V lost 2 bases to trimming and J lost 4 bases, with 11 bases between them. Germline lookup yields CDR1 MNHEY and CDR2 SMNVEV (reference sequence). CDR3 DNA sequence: TGTGCCAGCAGTTTAGATCAGGGGTTCACCGGGGAGCTGTTTTTT. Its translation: CASSLDQGFTGELFF.

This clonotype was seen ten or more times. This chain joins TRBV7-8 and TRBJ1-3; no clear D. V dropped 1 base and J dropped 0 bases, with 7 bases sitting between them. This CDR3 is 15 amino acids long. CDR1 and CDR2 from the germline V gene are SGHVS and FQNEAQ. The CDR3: CASSLGVSSGNTIYF. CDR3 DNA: TGTGCCAGCAGCTTAGGTGTCAGCTCTGGAAACACCATATATTTT.

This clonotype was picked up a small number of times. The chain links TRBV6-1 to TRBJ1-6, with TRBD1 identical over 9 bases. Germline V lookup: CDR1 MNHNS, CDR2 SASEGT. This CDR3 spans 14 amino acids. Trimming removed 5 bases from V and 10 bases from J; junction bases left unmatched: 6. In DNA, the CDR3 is TGTGCCAGCAGTCGGGACAGGGATGGATCACCCCTCCACTTT. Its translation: CASSRDRDGSPLHF.

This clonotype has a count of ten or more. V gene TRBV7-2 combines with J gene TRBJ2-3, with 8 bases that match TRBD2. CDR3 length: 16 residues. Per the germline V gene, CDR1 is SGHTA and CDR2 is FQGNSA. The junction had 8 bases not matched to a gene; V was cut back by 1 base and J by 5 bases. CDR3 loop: CASSLVIAGYGDTQYF. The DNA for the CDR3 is TGTGCCAGCAGCTTAGTGATAGCGGGATACGGAGATACGCAGTATTTT. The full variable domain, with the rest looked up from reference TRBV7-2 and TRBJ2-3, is GAGVSQSPSNKVTEKGKDVELRCDPISGHTALYWYRQSLGQGLEFLIYFQGNSAPDKSGLPSDRFSAERTGGSVSTLTIQRTQQEDSAVYLCASSLVIAGYGDTQYFGPGTRLTVL.

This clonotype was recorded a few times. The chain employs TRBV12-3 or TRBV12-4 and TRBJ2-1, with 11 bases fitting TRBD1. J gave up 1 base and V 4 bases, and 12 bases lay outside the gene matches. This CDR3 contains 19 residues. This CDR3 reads CASSSPDRGLRASYNEQFF. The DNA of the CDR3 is TGTGCCAGCAGTTCCCCGGACAGGGGGCTCCGGGCGTCCTACAATGAGCAGTTCTTC.

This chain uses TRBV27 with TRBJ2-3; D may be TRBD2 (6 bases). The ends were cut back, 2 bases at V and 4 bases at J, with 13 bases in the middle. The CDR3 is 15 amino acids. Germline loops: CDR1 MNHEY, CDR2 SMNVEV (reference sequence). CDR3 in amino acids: CASSLPGVGADTQYF. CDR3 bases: TGTGCCAGCAGTTTACCGGGGGTCGGCGCAGATACGCAGTATTTT.

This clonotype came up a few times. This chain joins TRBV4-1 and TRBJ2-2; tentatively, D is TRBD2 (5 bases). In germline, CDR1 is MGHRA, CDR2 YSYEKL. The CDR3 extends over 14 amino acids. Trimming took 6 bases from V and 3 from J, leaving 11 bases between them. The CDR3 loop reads CASSAGVHTGELFF. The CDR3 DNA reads TGCGCCAGCAGTGCCGGGGTTCACACCGGGGAGCTGTTTTTT.

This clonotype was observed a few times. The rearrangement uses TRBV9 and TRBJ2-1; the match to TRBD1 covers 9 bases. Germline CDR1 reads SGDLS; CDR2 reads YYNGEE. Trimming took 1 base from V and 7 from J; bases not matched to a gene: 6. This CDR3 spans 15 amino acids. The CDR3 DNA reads TGTGCCAGCAGCGTACCTTGGGACAGGGCAAATGAGCAGTTCTTC. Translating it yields CASSVPWDRANEQFF.